These 7 T cell receptor beta chains came from one sample sequenced in a study of cytomegalovirus exposure and HLA in healthy donors. PCR primers comprised 60 Vbeta and 13 Jbeta primers. The method was immunoSEQ multiplex PCR; TCRdb's version includes in-frame clones alone and lacks a portion of them. The table has 170,000 or so clones, 70% to 90% seen once. Input material: PBMCs. The source of these receptors is a woman in her 30s in good health and CMV-seronegative.

The V call is TRBV7-9, the J call TRBJ1-5; 7 bases align to TRBD1. CDR1 is SEHNR, CDR2 FQNEAQ, per germline (reference sequence). This CDR3 is built from 14 residues. V shed 4 bases and J 7 bases; nucleotides not matched to a gene: 7. CDR3 loop: CASSSLQGSQPQHF. CDR3 nucleotide sequence: TGTGCCAGCAGCTCCTTACAGGGGAGCCAGCCCCAGCATTTT. Full variable domain (rest looked up from reference TRBV7-9 and TRBJ1-5): DTGVSQNPRHKITKRGQNVTFRCDPISEHNRLYWYRQTLGQGPEFLTYFQNEAQLEKSRLLSDRFSAERPKGSFSTLEIQRTEQGDSAMYLCASSSLQGSQPQHFGDGTRLSIL.

The rearrangement links TRBV7-9 to TRBJ2-7; D might be TRBD2 (5 bases). The CDR3 has 16 amino acids. Trimming removed 7 bases at V and 2 bases at J, with 21 bases between. Per the germline V gene, CDR1 is SEHNR and CDR2 is FQNEAQ (reference sequence). The CDR3 spells CASTRGVDVRAYEQYF. CDR3 sequence (DNA): TGTGCCAGCACCCGGGGAGTGGACGTCCGGGCCTACGAGCAGTACTTC.

CDR3 nucleotides: TGTGCCATCAGTGAGTCCCAACAGGTCTATGGCTACACCTTC. It is translated as CAISESQQVYGYTF. The chain carries TRBV10-3 and TRBJ1-2; possible D gene TRBD1, 5 bases. The CDR3 has 14 residues. Germline CDR1 reads ENHRY; CDR2 reads SYGVKD. V shed 0 bases and J shed 4 bases, with 9 bases lying between them.

This CDR3 reads CASSLGGKTTGELFF. The DNA of the CDR3 is TGTGCCAGCAGCTTAGGTGGCAAAACCACCGGGGAGCTGTTTTTT. The rearrangement joins TRBV7-2 to TRBJ2-2; D remains unclear. V lost 1 base and J 4 bases, leaving 10 bases between the germline ends. This CDR3 region has 15 residues. The germline V gene has CDR1 SGHTA and CDR2 FQGNSA.

Only one count was recorded for this clone. The chain carries TRBV6-1 and TRBJ1-2, with 7 nucleotides matching TRBD1. The J segment lost 1 base and the V segment lost 5 bases, leaving 4 bases of the junction unmatched. Germline CDR1 MNHNS, CDR2 SASEGT. The CDR3 is made up of 14 amino acids. The CDR3 is CASSLGDSNYGYTF. CDR3 DNA sequence: TGTGCCAGCAGTCTAGGGGACAGTAACTATGGCTACACCTTC.

The chain couples TRBV11-3 to TRBJ1-3; D remains unclear. The CDR3 runs to 15 residues. In germline, CDR1 is SGHNT, CDR2 YENEEA. Between the trimmed V and J ends, which lost 0 bases and 4 bases, there was a span of 10 bases. CDR3 amino acids: CASSLDPGSGNTIYF. The CDR3 bases are TGTGCCAGCAGCTTAGATCCGGGTAGCGGAAACACCATATATTTT.

This clone was counted once. The chain employs TRBV28 and TRBJ2-2, with TRBD1 matching over 8 bases. V shed 5 bases, J shed 5 bases, and the junction held 7 bases outside the gene matches. The germline gives CDR1 MDHEN, CDR2 SYDVKM. CDR3 length: 15 amino acids. The CDR3 DNA reads TGTGCCAGCAGTCAGACGACAGGGGCAACCGGGGAGCTGTTTTTT. Protein sequence: CASSQTTGATGELFF.